This T cell receptor (beta chain) was identified during a study of T-cell reconstitution after alpha-beta-depleted transplantation in children. Overall study findings and caveats: There were some patients whose high TCRbeta diversity at day 60 came from surviving recipient T cells and thymic progenitors.

Looked up from germline, CDR1 is MGHRA and CDR2 is YSYEKL. The germline V and J ends were trimmed by 5 bases and 4 bases, with 11 bases remaining between them. The CDR3 is 13 residues long. Only a few counts were recorded for this clonotype. Its specificity is unknown. Preparing the TCRbeta library involved the use of unique molecular identifiers. TCRdb re-analysed the PCR reads in MiXCR, keeping a single row per CDR3 protein. The sample lists hundreds of thousands of distinct CDR3 sequences; approximately 15% were seen once. The rearrangement links TRBV4-1 to TRBJ1-2; D ambiguous. The TCR originated in a male patient aged 10-17 years who had a stem cell transplant for acute lymphoblastic leukemia, so the T cells may come from the graft donor. The material sequenced was PBMCs, mostly from graft donor cells, taken 360 days after TCRalphabeta/CD19-depleted stem cell transplant. The CDR3 protein is CASSSGSVYGYTF. The CDR3 region has the DNA TGCGCCAGCAGCTCGGGATCCGTCTATGGCTACACCTTC.